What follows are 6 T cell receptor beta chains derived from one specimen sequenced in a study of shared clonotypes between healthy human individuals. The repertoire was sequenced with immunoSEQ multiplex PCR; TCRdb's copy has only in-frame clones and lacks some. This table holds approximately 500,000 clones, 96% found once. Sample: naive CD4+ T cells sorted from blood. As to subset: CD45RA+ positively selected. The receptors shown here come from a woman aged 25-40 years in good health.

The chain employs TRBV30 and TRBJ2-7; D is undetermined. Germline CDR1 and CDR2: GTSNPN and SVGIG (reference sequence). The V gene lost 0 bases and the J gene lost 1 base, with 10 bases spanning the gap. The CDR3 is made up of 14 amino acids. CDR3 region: CAWSVRARSYEQYF. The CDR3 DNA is TGTGCCTGGAGTGTACGAGCGAGGTCCTACGAGCAGTACTTC. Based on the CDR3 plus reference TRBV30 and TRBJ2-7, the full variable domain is SQTIHQWPATLVQPVGSPLSLECTVEGTSNPNLYWYRQAAGRGLQLLFYSVGIGQISSEVPQNLSASRPQDRQFILSSKKLLLSDSGFYLCAWSVRARSYEQYFGPGTRLTVT.

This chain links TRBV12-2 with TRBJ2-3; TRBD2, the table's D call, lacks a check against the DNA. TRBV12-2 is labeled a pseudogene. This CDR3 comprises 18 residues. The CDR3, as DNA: TGTGCAAGTCGCTTAGAGGGTGCGGGCCTTCACAACACAGATACGCAGTATTTT. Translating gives CASRLEGAGLHNTDTQYF.

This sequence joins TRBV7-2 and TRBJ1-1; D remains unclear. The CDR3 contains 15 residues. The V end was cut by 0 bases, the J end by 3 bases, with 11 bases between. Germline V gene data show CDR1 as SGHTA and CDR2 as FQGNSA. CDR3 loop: CASSLASPRDTEAFF. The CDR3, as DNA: TGTGCCAGCAGCTTAGCAAGCCCCCGAGACACTGAAGCTTTCTTT.

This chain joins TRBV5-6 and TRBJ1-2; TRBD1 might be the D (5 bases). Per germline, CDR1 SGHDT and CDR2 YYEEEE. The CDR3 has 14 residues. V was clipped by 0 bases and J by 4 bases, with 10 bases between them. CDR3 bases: TGTGCCAGCAGCTTGGTGGGGGTTGGCTATGGCTACACCTTC. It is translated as CASSLVGVGYGYTF.

CDR3 sequence: CASSNGVAVVAYEQYF. Here the CDR3 DNA reads TGTGCCAGCAGTAATGGGGTGGCAGTCGTGGCCTACGAGCAGTACTTC. The J gene is TRBJ2-7, the V gene TRBV5-5; D remains unclear. This CDR3 is 16 amino acids long. V was cut by 5 bases and J by 2 bases, with 20 bases left in between. Per germline, CDR1 SGHKS and CDR2 YYEKEE (reference sequence).

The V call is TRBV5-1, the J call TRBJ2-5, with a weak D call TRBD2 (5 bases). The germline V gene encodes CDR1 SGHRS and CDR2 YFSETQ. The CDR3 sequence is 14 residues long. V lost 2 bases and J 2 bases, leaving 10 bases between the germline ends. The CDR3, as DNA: TGCGCCAGCAGCTTTTTAGCGTCTCAAGAGACCCAGTACTTC. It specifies CASSFLASQETQYF.